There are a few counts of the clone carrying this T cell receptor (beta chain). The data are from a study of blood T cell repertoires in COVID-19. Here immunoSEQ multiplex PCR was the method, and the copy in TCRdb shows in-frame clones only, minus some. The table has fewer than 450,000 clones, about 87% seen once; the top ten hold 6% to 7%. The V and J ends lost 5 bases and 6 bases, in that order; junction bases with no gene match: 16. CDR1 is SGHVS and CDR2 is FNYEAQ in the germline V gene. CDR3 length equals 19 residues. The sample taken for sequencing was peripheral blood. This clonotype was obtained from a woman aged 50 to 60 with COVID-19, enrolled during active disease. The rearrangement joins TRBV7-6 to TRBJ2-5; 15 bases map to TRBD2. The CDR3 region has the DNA TGTGCCAGCAGCGCCCTAAATACAAAGGGACTAGCGGGAGGCAAGACCCAGTACTTC. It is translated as CASSALNTKGLAGGKTQYF.